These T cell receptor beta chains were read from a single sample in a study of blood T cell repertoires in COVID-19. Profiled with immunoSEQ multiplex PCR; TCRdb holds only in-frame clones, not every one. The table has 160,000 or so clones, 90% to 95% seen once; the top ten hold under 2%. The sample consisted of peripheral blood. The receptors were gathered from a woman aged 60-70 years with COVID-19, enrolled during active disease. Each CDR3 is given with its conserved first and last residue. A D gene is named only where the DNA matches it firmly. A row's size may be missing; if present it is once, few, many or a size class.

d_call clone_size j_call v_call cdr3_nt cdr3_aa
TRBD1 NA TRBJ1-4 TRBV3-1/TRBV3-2 TGTGCCAGCAGCCAAGCGGGACAGGGAAGTGAAAAACTGTTTTTT CASSQAGQGSEKLFF
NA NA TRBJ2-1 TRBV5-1 TGCGCCAGCAGCTTCAGGGGCATGGACAATGAGCAGTTCTTC CASSFRGMDNEQFF
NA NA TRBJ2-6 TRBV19 TGTGCCAGTAGTATAGCGGCGGGGACAGCCAGCTCTGGGGCCAACGTCCTGACTTTC CASSIAAGTASSGANVLTF
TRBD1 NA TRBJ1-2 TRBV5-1 TGCGCCAGCAGCTTGGAAGGACAGGGGGCCGAAACATATGGCTACACCTTC CASSLEGQGAETYGYTF
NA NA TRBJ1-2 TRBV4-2 TGTGCCAGCAGCCAAGATGCGGGGGCACTGTACGGCTACACCTTC CASSQDAGALYGYTF
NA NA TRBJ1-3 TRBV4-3 TGCGCCAGCAGCCTGGCGGGTACGGGTGGAAACACCATATATTTT CASSLAGTGGNTIYF
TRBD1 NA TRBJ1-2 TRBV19 TGTGCCAGTACTTACAGGGGGGCGGACTACACCTTC CASTYRGADYTF
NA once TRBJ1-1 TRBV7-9 TGTGCCAGCAGCCGGGTGAACACTGAAGCTTTCTTT CASSRVNTEAFF
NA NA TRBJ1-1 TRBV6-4 TGTGCCAGCAGAGACAGCTCGAACACTGAAGCTTTCTTT CASRDSSNTEAFF
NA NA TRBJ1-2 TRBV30 TGTGCCTGGAGTCGGGGGGAAGCTTTAGGCGGCTACACCTTC CAWSRGEALGGYTF
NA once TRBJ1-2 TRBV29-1 TGCAGCTCACGGGGAAGGGATGGCTACACCTTC CSSRGRDGYTF
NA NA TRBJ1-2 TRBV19 TGTGCCAGTAGTTCCGGGAGGGAAGTCCATGGCTACACCTTC CASSSGREVHGYTF
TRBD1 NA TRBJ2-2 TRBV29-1 TGCAGCATACGGACAGGGATGGGAAACACCGGGGAGCTGTTTTTT CSIRTGMGNTGELFF
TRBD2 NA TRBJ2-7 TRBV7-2 TGTGCCAGCAGCCTGAGACTAGCGGGGGCCCTCTACGAGCAGTACTTC CASSLRLAGALYEQYF
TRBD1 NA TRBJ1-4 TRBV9 TGTGCCAGCAACACAGGGGGCATAGAAAAACTGTTTTTT CASNTGGIEKLFF
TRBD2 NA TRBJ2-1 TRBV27 TGTGCCAGCAGTTTAGCGGGGGGAACCTACAATGAGCAGTTCTTC CASSLAGGTYNEQFF
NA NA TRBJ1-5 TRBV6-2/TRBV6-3 TGTGCCAGCAGTTCAGTGACACCGGCTTACAATCAGCCCCAGCATTTT CASSSVTPAYNQPQHF
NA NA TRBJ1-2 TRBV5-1 TGCGCCAGCAGCTTGAAGTCACAGGTTCTTGGCTATGGCTACACCTTC CASSLKSQVLGYGYTF
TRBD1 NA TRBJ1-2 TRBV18 TGTGCCAGCTCACCCGACCCGACAGGGGCCGTCTATGGCTACACCTTC CASSPDPTGAVYGYTF
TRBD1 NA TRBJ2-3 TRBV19 TGTGCCAGTAGTATCCCCGGGGACAGGGGAGGAGATACGCAGTATTTT CASSIPGDRGGDTQYF
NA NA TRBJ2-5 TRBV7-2 TGTGCCAGCAGCTTAGGTCCGGAGCAAGAGACCCAGTACTTC CASSLGPEQETQYF
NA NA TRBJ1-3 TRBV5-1 TGCGCCAGCAGCCTCCCGGGTGGAAACACCATATATTTT CASSLPGGNTIYF
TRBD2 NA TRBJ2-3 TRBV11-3 TGTGCCAGCAGCTTAGGGACTAGCCCGAGCACAGATACGCAGTATTTT CASSLGTSPSTDTQYF
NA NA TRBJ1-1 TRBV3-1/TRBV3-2 TGTGCCAGCAGCCAAGATAGTGAGGCTTTCTTT CASSQDSEAFF
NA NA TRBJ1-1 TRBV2 TGTGCCAGCACCTACAGGGTTGGTGAAGCTTTCTTT CASTYRVGEAFF
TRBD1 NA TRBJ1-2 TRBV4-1 TGCGCCAGCAGCCAATACAGGGGCAACTATGGCTACACCTTC CASSQYRGNYGYTF
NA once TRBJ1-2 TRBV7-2 TGTGCCAGCAGCTTTCTCCCCGTGTCTTCCTATGGCTACACCTTC CASSFLPVSSYGYTF
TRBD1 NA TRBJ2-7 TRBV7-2 TGTGCCAGCAGCCCCGGGACAGGGGGGTACGAGCAGTACTTC CASSPGTGGYEQYF
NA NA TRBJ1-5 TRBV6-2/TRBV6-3 TGTGCCAGCAGTCCCAGGGTATGGGAACAGCCCCAGCATTTT CASSPRVWEQPQHF
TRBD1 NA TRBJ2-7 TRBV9 TGTGCCAGCAGCGTAAGGGGACAGGGTGCCTACGAGCAGTACTTC CASSVRGQGAYEQYF
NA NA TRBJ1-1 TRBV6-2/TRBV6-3 TGTGCCAGCAGCCGCCCCGTGCTGGGACTGGGGTCTGAAGCTTTCTTT CASSRPVLGLGSEAFF
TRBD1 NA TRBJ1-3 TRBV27 TGTGCCAGCAGTTCAACGACAGGGTTCCACTCTGGAAACACCATATATTTT CASSSTTGFHSGNTIYF
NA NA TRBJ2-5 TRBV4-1 TGCGCCAGCAGCCAAGACCCCCGGGAGACCCAGTACTTC CASSQDPRETQYF
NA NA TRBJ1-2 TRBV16 TGTGCCAGCAGCCAATCCCCTCGCGGGTCTATCTATGGCTACACCTTC CASSQSPRGSIYGYTF
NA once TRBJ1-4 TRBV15 TGTGCCACCAGCAGAGATCAGGGAAATGAAAAACTGTTTTTT CATSRDQGNEKLFF
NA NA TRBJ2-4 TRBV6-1 TGTGCCAGCAGTGAAGGGTGGCAGGGAAACATTCAGTACTTC CASSEGWQGNIQYF
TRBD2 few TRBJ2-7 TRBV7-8 TGTGCCAGCACCTCTCGCGGGGGACCACCTGGGGAGCAGTACTTC CASTSRGGPPGEQYF
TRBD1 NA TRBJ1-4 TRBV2 TGTGCCAGCAGTCCCTATGGACAGGGCGGGGAAAAACTGTTTTTT CASSPYGQGGEKLFF
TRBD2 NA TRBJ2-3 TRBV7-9 TGTGCCAGCAGCCCGCGGGGGAGCGTCTTAACAGATACGCAGTATTTT CASSPRGSVLTDTQYF
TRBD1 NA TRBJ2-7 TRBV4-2 TGTGCCAGCAGCCAAGATGACAGGGGAGTCGACGAGCAGTACTTC CASSQDDRGVDEQYF
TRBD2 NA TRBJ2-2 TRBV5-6 TGTGCCAGCAGCCTCACTAGCGGGGGACGCACCGGGGAGCTGTTTTTT CASSLTSGGRTGELFF